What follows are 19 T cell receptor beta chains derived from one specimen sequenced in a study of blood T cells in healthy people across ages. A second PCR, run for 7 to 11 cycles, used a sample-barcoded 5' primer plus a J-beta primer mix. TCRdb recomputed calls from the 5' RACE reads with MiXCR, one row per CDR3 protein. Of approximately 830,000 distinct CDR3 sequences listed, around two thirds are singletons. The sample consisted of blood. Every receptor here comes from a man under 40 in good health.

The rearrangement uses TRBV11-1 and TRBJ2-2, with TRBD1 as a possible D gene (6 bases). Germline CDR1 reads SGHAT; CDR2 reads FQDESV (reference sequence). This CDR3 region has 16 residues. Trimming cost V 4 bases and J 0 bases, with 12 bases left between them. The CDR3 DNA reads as TGTGCCAGCAGCTCAGCTGGGACATCGAACACCGGGGAGCTGTTTTTT. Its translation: CASSSAGTSNTGELFF.

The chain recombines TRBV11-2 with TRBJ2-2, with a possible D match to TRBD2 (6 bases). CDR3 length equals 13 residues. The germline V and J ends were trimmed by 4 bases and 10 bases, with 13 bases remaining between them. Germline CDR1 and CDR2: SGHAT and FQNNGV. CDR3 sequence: CASSSRGGEELFF. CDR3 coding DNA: TGTGCCAGCAGCTCCCGAGGAGGGGAGGAGCTGTTTTTT.

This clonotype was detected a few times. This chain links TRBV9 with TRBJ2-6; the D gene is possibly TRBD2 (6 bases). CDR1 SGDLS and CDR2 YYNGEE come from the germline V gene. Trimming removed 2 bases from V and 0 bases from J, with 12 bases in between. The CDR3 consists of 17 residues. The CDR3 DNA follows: TGTGCCAGCAGCGTGACGGGGGAGATCTCTGGGGCCAACGTCCTGACTTTC. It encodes CASSVTGEISGANVLTF.

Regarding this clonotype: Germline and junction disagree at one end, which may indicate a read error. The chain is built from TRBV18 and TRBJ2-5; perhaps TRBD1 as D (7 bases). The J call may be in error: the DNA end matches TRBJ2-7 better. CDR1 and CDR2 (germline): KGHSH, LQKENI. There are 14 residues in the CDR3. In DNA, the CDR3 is TGTGCCGGCTCACCGGCGGGACAGACCTACGAGCAGTACTTC. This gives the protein CAGSPAGQTYEQYF.

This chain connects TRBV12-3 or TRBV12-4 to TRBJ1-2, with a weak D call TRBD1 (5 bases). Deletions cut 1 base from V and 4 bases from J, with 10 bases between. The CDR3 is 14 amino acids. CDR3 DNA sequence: TGTGCCAGCAGTTTAGGGGGGTCCCCCTATGGCTACACCTTC. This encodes CASSLGGSPYGYTF.

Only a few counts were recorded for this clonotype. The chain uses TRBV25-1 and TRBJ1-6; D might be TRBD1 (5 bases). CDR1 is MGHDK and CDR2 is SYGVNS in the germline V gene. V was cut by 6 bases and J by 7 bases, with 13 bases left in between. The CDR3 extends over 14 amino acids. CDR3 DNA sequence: TGTGCCAGCAGCACCGGGACGGTGAATTCACCCCTCCACTTT. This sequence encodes CASSTGTVNSPLHF. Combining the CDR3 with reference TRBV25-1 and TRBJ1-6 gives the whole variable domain EADIYQTPRYLVIGTGKKITLECSQTMGHDKMYWYQQDPGMELHLIHYSYGVNSTEKGDLSSESTVSRIRTEHFPLTLESARPSHTSQYLCASSTGTVNSPLHFGNGTRLTVT.

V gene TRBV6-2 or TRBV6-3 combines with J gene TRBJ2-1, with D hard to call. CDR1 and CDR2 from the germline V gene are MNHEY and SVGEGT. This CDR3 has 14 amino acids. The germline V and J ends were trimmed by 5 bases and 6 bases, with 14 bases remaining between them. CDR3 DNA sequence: TGTGCCAGCAGTATCGGATCTCCCCGCAATGAGCAGTTCTTC. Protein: CASSIGSPRNEQFF.

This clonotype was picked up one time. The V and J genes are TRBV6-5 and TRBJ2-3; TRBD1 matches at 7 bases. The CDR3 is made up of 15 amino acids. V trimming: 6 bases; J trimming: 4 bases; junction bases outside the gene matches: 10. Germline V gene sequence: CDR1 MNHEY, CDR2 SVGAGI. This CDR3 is CASRPGTTGADTQYF. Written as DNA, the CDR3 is TGTGCCAGCAGGCCCGGGACCACAGGGGCAGATACGCAGTATTTT.

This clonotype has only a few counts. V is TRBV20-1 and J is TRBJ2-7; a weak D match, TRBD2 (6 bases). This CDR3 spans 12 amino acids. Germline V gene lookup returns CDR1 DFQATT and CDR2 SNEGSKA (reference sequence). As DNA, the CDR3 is TGCAGCCAAACAAATGGGAGGCACGAGCAGTACTTC. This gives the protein CSQTNGRHEQYF.

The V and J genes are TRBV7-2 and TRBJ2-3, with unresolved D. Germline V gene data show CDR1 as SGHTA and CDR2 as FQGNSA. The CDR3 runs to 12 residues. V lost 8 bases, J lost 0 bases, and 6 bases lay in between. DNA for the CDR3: TGTGCCAGCCGTATTAGCACAGATACGCAGTATTTT. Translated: CASRISTDTQYF.

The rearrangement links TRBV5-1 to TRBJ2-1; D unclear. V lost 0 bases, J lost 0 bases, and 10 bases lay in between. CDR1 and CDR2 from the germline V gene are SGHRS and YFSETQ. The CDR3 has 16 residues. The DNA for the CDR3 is TGCGCCAGCAGCTTGGCCGGACCGACCTCCTACAATGAGCAGTTCTTC. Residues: CASSLAGPTSYNEQFF.

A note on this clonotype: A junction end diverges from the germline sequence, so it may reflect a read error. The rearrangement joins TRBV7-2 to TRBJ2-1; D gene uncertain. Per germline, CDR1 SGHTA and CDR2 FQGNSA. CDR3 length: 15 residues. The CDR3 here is CASSLAGPSYNEQFF. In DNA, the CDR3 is TGTGCCAGCAGTTTAGCAGGACCCTCCTACAATGAGCAGTTCTTC.

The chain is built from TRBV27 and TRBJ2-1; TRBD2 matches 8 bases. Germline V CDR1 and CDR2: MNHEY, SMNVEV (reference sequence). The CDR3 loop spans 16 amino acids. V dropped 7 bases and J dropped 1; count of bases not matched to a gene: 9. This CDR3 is CASTATRGGSYNEQFF. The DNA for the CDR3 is TGTGCCAGCACCGCCACCCGGGGGGGGTCCTACAATGAGCAGTTCTTC.

The CDR3 loop reads CSGPTGGDEQYF. The CDR3 coding sequence is TGCAGTGGGCCAACAGGGGGCGACGAGCAGTACTTC. The chain uses TRBV20-1 and TRBJ2-7; 9 bases fit TRBD1. The CDR3 is 12 amino acids. The germline CDR1 and CDR2 sequences are DFQATT and SNEGSKA (reference sequence). V gave up 7 bases and J gave up 5 bases; unmatched junction bases: 6.

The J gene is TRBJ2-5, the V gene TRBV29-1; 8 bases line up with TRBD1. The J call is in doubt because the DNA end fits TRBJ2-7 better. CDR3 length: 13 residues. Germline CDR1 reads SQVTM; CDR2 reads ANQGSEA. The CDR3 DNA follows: TGCAGCGTTGCAAGGGACAGGCCCTACGAGCAGTACTTC. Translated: CSVARDRPYEQYF.

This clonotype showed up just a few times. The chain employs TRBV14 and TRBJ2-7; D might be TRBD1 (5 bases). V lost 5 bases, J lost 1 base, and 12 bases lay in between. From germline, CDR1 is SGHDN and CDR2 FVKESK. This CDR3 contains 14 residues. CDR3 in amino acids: CASSYGHGSYEQYF. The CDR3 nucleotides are TGTGCCAGCAGCTACGGACACGGGTCCTACGAGCAGTACTTC.

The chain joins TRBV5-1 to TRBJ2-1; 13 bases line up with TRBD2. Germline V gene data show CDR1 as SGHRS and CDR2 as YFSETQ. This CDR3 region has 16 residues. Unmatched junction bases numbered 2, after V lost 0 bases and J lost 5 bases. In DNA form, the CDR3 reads TGCGCCAGCAGCTTGGGACTAGCGGGGGGCCACAATGAGCAGTTCTTC. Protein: CASSLGLAGGHNEQFF.

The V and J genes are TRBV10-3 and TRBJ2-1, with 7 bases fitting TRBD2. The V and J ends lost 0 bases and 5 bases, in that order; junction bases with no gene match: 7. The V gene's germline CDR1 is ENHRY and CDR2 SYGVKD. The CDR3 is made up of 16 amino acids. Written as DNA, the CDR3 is TGTGCCATCAGTGAGTCGATCAGCGGGGAAAACAATGAGCAGTTCTTC. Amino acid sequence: CAISESISGENNEQFF.

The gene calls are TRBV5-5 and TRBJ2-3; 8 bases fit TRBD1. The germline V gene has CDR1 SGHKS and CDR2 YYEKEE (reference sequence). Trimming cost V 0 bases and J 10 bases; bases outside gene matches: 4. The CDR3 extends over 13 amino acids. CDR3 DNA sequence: TGTGCCAGCAGCTTGGCGTGGGGACAGGCGCAGTATTTT. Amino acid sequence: CASSLAWGQAQYF. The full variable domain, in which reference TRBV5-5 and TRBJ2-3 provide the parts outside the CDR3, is DAGVTQSPTHLIKTRGQQVTLRCSPISGHKSVSWYQQVLGQGPQFIFQYYEKEERGRGNFPDRFSARQFPNYSSELNVNALLLGDSALYLCASSLAWGQAQYFGPGTRLTVL.